This T cell receptor (beta chain) was sequenced during a study of blood T cell repertoires in COVID-19. The germline V and J ends were trimmed by 4 bases and 0 bases, with 7 bases remaining between them. This CDR3 is built from 14 residues. The germline V gene encodes CDR1 MNHEY and CDR2 SVGAGI. Only in-frame clones appear in the TCRdb table, and some are missing; sequencing was by immunoSEQ multiplex PCR. Of roughly 120,000 clones in the sample, roughly 79% were seen once. The sequence derives from a woman of 80 years or more with active or convalescent COVID-19. Sequenced: peripheral blood. This sequence joins TRBV6-5 and TRBJ1-3, with unresolved D. The CDR3 nucleotides are TGTGCCAGCAGTTCAGGCGTCTCTGGAAACACCATATATTTT. Protein: CASSSGVSGNTIYF.